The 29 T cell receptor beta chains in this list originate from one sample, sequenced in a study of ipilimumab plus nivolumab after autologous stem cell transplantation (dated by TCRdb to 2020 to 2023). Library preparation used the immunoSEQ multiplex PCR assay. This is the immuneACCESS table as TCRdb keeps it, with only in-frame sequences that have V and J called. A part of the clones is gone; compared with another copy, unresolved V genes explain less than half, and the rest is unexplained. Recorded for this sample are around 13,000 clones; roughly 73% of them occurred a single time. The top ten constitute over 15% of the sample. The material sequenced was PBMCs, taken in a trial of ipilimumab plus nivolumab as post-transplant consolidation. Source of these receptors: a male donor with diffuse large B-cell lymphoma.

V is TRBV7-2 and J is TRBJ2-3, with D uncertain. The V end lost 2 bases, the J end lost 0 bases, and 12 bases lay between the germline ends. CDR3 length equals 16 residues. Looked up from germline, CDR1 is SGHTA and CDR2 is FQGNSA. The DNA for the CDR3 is TGTGCCAGCAGCTTAACCCCAACTCCTAGCACAGATACGCAGTATTTT. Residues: CASSLTPTPSTDTQYF.

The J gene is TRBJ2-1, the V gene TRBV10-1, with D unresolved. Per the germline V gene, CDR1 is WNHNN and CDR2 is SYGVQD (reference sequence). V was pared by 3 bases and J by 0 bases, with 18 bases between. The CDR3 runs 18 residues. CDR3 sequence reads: CASSELVFPTNSYNEQFF. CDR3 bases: TGCGCCAGCAGTGAACTCGTCTTCCCGACGAACTCCTACAATGAGCAGTTCTTC.

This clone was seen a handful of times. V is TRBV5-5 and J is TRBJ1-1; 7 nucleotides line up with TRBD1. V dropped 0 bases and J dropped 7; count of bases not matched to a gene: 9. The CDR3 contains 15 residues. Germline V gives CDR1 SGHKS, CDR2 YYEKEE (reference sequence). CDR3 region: CASSLVWQGVDEAFF. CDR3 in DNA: TGTGCCAGCAGCTTGGTGTGGCAGGGGGTGGATGAAGCTTTCTTT.

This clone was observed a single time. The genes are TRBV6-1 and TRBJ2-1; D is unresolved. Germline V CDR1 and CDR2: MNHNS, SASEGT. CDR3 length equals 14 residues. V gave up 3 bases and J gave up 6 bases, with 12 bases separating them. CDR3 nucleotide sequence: TGTGCCAGCAGTGAGGAGTTTAGATTCAATGAGCAGTTCTTC. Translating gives CASSEEFRFNEQFF.

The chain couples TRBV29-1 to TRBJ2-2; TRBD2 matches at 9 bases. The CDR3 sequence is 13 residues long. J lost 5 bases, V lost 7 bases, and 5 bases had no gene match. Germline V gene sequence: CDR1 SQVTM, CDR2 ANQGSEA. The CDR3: CSARGGDTGELFF. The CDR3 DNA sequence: TGCAGCGCGCGGGGGGGCGATACCGGGGAGCTGTTTTTT.

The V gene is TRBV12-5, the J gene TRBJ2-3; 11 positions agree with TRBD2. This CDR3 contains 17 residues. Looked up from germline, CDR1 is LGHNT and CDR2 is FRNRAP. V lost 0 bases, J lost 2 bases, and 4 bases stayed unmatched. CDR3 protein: CASGLVRGLAVTDTQYF. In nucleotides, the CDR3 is TGTGCTAGTGGTTTGGTACGGGGACTAGCGGTCACAGATACGCAGTATTTT.

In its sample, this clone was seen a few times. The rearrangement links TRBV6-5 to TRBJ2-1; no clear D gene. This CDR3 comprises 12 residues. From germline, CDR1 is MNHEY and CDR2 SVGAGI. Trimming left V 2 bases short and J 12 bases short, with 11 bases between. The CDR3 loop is CASSYRDRVQFF. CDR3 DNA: TGTGCCAGCAGTTACCGCGATCGAGTGCAGTTCTTC.

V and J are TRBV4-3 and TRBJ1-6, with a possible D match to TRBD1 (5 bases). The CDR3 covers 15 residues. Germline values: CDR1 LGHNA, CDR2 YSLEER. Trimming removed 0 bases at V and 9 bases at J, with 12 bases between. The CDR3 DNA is TGCGCCAGCAGCCAAGACACGGCAGGGCGTTCACCCCTCCACTTT. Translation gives CASSQDTAGRSPLHF.

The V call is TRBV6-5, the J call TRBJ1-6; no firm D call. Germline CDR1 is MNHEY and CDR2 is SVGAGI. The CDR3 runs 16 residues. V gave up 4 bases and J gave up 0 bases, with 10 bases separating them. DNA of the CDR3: TGTGCCAGCAGTTTGGACGGCCTCTCCTATAATTCACCCCTCCACTTT. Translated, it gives CASSLDGLSYNSPLHF.

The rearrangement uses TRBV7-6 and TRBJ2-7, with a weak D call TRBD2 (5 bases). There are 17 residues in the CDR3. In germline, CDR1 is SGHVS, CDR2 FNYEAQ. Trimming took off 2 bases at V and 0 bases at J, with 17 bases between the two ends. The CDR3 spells CASSLSAGGLSSYEQYF. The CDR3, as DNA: TGTGCCAGCAGCTTAAGTGCGGGCGGGTTAAGCTCCTACGAGCAGTACTTC.

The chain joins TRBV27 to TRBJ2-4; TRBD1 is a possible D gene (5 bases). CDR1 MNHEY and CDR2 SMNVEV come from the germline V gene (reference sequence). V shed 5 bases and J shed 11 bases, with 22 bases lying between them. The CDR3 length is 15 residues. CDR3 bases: TGTGCCAGCAGTCGACTTGCTCAAGGACACAACGTTCAGTACTTC. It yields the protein CASSRLAQGHNVQYF.

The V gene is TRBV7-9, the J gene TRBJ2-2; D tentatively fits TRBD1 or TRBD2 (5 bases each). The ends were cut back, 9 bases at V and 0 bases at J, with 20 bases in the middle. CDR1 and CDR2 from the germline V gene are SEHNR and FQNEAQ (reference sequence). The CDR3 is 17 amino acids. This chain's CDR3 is CASQGVGRGANTGELFF. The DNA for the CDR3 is TGTGCCAGTCAGGGAGTAGGGCGCGGAGCGAACACCGGGGAGCTGTTTTTT.

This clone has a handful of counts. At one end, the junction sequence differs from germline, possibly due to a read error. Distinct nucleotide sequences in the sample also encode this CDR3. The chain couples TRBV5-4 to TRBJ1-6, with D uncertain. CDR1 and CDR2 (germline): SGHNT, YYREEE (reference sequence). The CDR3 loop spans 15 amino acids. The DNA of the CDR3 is TGCGCCAGCAGCCAAGATAACGGGCGTTCTTCACCCCTCCACTTT. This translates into CASSQDNGRSSPLHF.

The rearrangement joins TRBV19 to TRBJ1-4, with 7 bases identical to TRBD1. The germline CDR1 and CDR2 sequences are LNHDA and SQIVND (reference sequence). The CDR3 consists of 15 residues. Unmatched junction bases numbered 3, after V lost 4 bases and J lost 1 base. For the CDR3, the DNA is TGTGCCAGTAGTAGTTCAGGGGGAACTAATGAAAAACTGTTTTTT. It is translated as CASSSSGGTNEKLFF.

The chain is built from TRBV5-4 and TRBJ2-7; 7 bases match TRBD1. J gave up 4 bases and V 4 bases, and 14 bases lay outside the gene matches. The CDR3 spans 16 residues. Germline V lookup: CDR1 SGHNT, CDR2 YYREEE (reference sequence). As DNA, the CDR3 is TGTGCCAGCAGCGGACACACCGGGACAGCGTATTACGAGCAGTACTTC. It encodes CASSGHTGTAYYEQYF.

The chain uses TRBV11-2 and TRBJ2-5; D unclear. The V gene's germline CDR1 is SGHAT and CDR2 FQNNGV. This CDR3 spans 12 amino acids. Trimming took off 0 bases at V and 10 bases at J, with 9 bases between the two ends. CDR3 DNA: TGTGCCAGCAGCTTAGATCACAGTGGCCAGTACTTC. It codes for CASSLDHSGQYF. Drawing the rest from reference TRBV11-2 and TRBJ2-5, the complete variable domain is EAGVAQSPRYKIIEKRQSVAFWCNPISGHATLYWYQQILGQGPKLLIQFQNNGVVDDSQLPKDRFSAERLKGVDSTLKIQPAKLEDSAVYLCASSLDHSGQYFGPGTRLLVL.

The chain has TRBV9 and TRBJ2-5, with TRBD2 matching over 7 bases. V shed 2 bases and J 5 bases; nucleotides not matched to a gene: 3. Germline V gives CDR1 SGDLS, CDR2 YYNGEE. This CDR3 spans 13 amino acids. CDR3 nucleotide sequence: TGTGCCAGCAGCGTTATTAGCGGGGAGACCCAGTACTTC. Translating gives CASSVISGETQYF.

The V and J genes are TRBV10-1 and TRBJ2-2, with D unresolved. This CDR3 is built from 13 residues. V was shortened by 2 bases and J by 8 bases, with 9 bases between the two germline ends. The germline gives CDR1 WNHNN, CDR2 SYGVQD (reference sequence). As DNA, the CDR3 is TGCGCCAGCAGTGAGGCGCGGTTGGGGGAGCTGTTTTTT. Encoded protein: CASSEARLGELFF.

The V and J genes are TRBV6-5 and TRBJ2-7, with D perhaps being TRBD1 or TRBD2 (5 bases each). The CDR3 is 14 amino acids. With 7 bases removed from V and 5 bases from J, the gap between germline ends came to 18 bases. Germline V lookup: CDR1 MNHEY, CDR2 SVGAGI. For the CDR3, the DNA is TGTGCCAGCACCATTCGGGCCGGGGCCCACGAGCAGTACTTC. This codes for CASTIRAGAHEQYF.

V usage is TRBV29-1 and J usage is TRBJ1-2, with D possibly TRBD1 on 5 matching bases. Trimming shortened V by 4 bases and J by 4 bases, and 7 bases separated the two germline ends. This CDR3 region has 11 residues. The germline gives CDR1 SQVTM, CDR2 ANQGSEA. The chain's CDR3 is CSVVGGYGYTF. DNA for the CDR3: TGCAGCGTTGTGGGGGGCTATGGCTACACCTTC.

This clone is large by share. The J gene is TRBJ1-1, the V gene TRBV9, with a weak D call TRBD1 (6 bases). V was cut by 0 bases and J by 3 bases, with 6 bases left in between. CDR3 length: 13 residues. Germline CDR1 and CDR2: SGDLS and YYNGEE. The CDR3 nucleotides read TGTGCCAGCAGCGTAGGACAGGACACTGAAGCTTTCTTT. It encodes CASSVGQDTEAFF.

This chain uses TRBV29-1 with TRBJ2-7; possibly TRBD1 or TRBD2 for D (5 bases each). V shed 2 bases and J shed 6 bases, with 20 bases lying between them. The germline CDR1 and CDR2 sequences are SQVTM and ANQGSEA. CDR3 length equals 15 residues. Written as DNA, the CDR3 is TGCAGCGTTGAATCGGGGCAGTTCCCTTTCGCCGAGCAGTACTTC. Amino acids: CSVESGQFPFAEQYF.

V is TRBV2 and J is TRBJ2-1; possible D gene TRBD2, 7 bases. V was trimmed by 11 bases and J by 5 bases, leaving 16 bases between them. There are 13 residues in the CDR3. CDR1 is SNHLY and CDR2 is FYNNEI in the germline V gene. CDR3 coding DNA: TGTGCCGGCAAGGGGGAGGGTAACAATGAGCAGTTCTTC. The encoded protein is CAGKGEGNNEQFF.

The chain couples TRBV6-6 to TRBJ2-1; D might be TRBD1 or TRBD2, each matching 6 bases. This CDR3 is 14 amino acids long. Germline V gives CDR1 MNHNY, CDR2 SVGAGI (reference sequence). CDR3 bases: TGTGCTATTTTAAGGGGGGCAGGCTACAATGAGCAGTTCTTC. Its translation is CAILRGAGYNEQFF.

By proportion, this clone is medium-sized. The CDR3 here is CATSRDGTSGNTIYF. The CDR3, as DNA: TGTGCCACCAGCAGAGATGGCACCTCTGGAAACACCATATATTTT. V gene TRBV15 combines with J gene TRBJ1-3; unclear D gene. Germline CDR1 is LNHNV and CDR2 is YYDKDF (reference sequence). The CDR3 length is 15 residues. The germline V and J ends were trimmed by 0 bases and 0 bases, with 6 bases remaining between them.

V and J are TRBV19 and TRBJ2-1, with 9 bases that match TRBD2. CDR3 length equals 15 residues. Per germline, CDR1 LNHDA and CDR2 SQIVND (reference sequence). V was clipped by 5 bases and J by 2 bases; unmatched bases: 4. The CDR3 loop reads CASSLGLATYNEQFF. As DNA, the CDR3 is TGTGCCAGTAGTCTCGGACTAGCGACCTACAATGAGCAGTTCTTC.

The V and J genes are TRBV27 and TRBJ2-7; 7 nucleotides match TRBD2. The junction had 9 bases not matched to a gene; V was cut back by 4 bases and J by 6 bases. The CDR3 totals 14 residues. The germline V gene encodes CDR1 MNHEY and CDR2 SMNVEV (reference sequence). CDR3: CASSYGTTSGEQYF. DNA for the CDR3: TGTGCCAGCAGTTACGGGACTACCTCCGGCGAGCAGTACTTC.

This chain's CDR3 is CASRFHAGHTF. CDR3 DNA: TGTGCCAGCAGATTCCACGCGGGCCACACCTTC. The gene calls are TRBV2 and TRBJ1-2; no reliable D call. CDR1 SNHLY and CDR2 FYNNEI come from the germline V gene. V shed 6 bases and J shed 12 bases, with 14 bases lying between them. The CDR3 is made up of 11 amino acids. Using reference TRBV2 and TRBJ1-2 for the parts outside the CDR3, the full variable domain is EPEVTQTPSHQVTQMGQEVILRCVPISNHLYFYWYRQILGQKVEFLVSFYNNEISEKSEIFDDQFSVERPDGSNFTLKIRSTKLEDSAMYFCASRFHAGHTFGSGTRLTVV.

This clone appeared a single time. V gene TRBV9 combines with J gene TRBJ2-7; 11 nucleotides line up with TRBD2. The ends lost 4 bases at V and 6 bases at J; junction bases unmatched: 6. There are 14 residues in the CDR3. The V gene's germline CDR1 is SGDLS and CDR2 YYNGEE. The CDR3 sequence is CASSTLAGGGEQYF. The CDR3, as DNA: TGTGCCAGCAGCACGCTAGCGGGAGGAGGCGAGCAGTACTTC.